This TCR beta chain was documented in a study of control samples from healthy donors and cancer patients (TCRdb year 2020). CDR1 and CDR2, per the germline V gene (reference sequence), are LNHDA and SQIVND. V is clipped by 5 bases and J by 1 base, and the sequence between their germline boundaries is 8 bases long. Counted from cysteine to phenylalanine, this CDR3 has 13 amino acids. The entry retains the CDR3 DNA only, 39 bases that are in frame from base 1. The protocol used for the library was the immunoSEQ multiplex PCR assay. Imported from immuneACCESS, the table was reduced by TCRdb to in-frame sequences with V and J called. These copies leave out some clones; in studies compared against another copy, an unresolved V gene accounts for under half, and the cause of the remainder is not known. The sample table shows roughly 200,000 clones, and just under 95% are seen once. The top ten clonotypes cover about 1.6% of the sample.

Points on this clone: The antigen it binds to is not known. The input lacks base qualities; no much larger clone sits a single base away.

Source material: blood. This receptor was taken from a man between 50 and 59 years old in good health. The rearrangement combines TRBV19 with TRBJ1-1; no D segment can be confidently identified. CDR3 reads: CASSRARNTEAFF. The nucleotide sequence reads TGTGCCAGTAGTCGGGCTAGGAACACTGAAGCTTTCTTT.